Below, one T cell receptor (beta chain) is given with its context. Its antigen is undetermined. This sample stems from a study of shared clonotypes between healthy human individuals. There are 15 residues in the CDR3. Looked up from germline, CDR1 is MDHEN and CDR2 is SYDVKM. Trimming removed 4 bases at V and 4 bases at J, with 14 bases between. Data came from immunoSEQ multiplex PCR; TCRdb stores just in-frame clones and leaves some out. The top ten hold 0.37% of the sample, which has 2 million to 2.5 million clones, about 90% seen once. Findings and limits, study-wide: The study generally estimated greater richness for naive than memory subsets. Some naive CD4 clonotypes, roughly 5%, turned up in common across four donors.

The sample was naive CD4+ T cells from PBMCs. As for subset: CD45RA+ positively selected. The source is a man aged 18-30 years in good health. Some clones in this sample may be carry-over from other donors' samples. This chain uses TRBV28 with TRBJ2-1; TRBD1 might be the D (6 bases). As DNA, the CDR3 is TGTGCCAGCAGTTCACCGGGACACCGATACAATGAGCAGTTCTTC. It translates to CASSSPGHRYNEQFF.